The 27 T cell receptor beta chains given below trace back to one sample, sequenced in a study of CD8 T cells in Susac syndrome. The RNA input was roughly 0.45 to 1 ug, and it was reverse transcribed with random hexamers. TCRdb called the immunoSEQ multiplex PCR reads again in MiXCR, with one record for every CDR3 protein. Here the sample spans about 210,000 distinct CDR3 sequences, 95% being singletons. Source material: CD4+ T cells from PBMCs. These receptors all stem from a human donor with multiple sclerosis.

This rearrangement joins TRBV6-6 to TRBJ2-2; possible D gene TRBD1, 6 bases. This CDR3 is built from 13 residues. V was cut by 2 bases and J by 11 bases, with 12 bases left in between. Germline V CDR1 and CDR2: MNHNY, SVGAGI (reference sequence). The CDR3 DNA reads TGTGCCAGCAGTTACGGACAGTGGGGAGAGCTGTTTTTT. It yields the protein CASSYGQWGELFF.

The chain employs TRBV10-3 and TRBJ2-3; D remains ambiguous. V lost 0 bases and J 2 bases, leaving 6 bases between the germline ends. CDR1 is ENHRY and CDR2 is SYGVKD in the germline V gene. This CDR3 is built from 14 residues. CDR3 sequence reads: CAISESLSTDTQYF. As DNA, the CDR3 is TGTGCCATCAGTGAGTCCCTTTCCACAGATACGCAGTATTTT.

V usage is TRBV30 and J usage is TRBJ2-1; D call uncertain. CDR3 length: 11 residues. The V and J ends lost 3 bases and 15 bases respectively, with 15 bases between them. CDR1 and CDR2 (germline): GTSNPN, SVGIG (reference sequence). DNA for the CDR3: TGTGCCTGGAGCGCCGGGCCCGGGTGGTTCTTC. The encoded protein is CAWSAGPGWFF.

V usage is TRBV10-3 and J usage is TRBJ2-7, with TRBD1 matching over 11 bases. The CDR3 sequence is 16 residues long. V was clipped by 5 bases and J by 6 bases; unmatched bases: 12. The germline V gene encodes CDR1 ENHRY and CDR2 SYGVKD. The CDR3 bases are TGTGCCATCAGTCCCTCTGGACAGGGGGCGAATCGCGAGCAGTACTTC. Translating gives CAISPSGQGANREQYF.

The chain couples TRBV30 to TRBJ2-5, with 9 bases aligning to TRBD2. The germline V gene encodes CDR1 GTSNPN and CDR2 SVGIG (reference sequence). This CDR3 comprises 13 residues. The trim removed 3 bases at V and 4 bases at J, leaving 3 bases unmatched. The CDR3 spells CAWRGTSRETQYF. The CDR3, as DNA: TGTGCCTGGAGGGGGACTAGCCGAGAGACCCAGTACTTC.

The V and J genes are TRBV24-1 and TRBJ2-1; 7 positions match TRBD1. CDR3 length: 17 residues. J was trimmed by 0 bases and V by 5 bases; bases with no gene match: 9. CDR1 is KGHDR and CDR2 is SFDVKD in the germline V gene. In nucleotides, the CDR3 is TGTGCCACCAGTGGTGGGGACAGTCGGGGCTCCTACAATGAGCAGTTCTTC. Translation: CATSGGDSRGSYNEQFF.

J is TRBJ1-5 and V is TRBV3-1, with D possibly TRBD1 on 5 matching bases. The V end lost 8 bases, the J end lost 7 bases, and 15 bases lay between the germline ends. CDR1 and CDR2 from the germline V gene are LGHDT and YNNKEL (reference sequence). The CDR3 loop spans 13 amino acids. In DNA form, the CDR3 reads TGTGCCAGCTCCCTGGGGGTAGCCCAGCCCCAGCATTTT. This gives the protein CASSLGVAQPQHF.

This rearrangement joins TRBV7-8 to TRBJ2-3, with D possibly being TRBD1 (6 bases). Germline V CDR1 and CDR2: SGHVS, FQNEAQ. The CDR3 consists of 12 residues. V was shortened by 4 bases and J by 5 bases, with 7 bases between the two germline ends. The CDR3 DNA sequence: TGTGCCAGCAGCTACAGGGAAGATACGCAGTATTTT. Translated, it gives CASSYREDTQYF.

V usage is TRBV29-1 and J usage is TRBJ2-1; TRBD1 matches at 7 bases. The CDR3 loop spans 14 amino acids. Germline V gene data show CDR1 as SQVTM and CDR2 as ANQGSEA. V dropped 3 bases and J dropped 2; count of bases not matched to a gene: 4. Here the CDR3 reads CSVEPTGPYNEQFF. The CDR3 nucleotides are TGCAGCGTTGAGCCGACAGGGCCCTACAATGAGCAGTTCTTC.

This chain joins TRBV28 and TRBJ1-2, with 7 bases identical to TRBD1. The V segment lost 8 bases and the J segment 4 bases; nucleotides outside the gene matches: 10. Germline lookup yields CDR1 MDHEN and CDR2 SYDVKM. The CDR3 is 14 amino acids. As DNA, the CDR3 is TGTGCCAGCCGGGACAGCGGTAGGATCTATGGCTACACCTTC. It translates to CASRDSGRIYGYTF.

The V gene is TRBV7-9, the J gene TRBJ2-3; the D gene is possibly TRBD2 (5 bases). This CDR3 is built from 15 residues. The germline CDR1 and CDR2 sequences are SEHNR and FQNEAQ (reference sequence). The ends were cut back, 5 bases at V and 1 base at J, with 13 bases in the middle. The CDR3 spells CASSPEGGRTDTQYF. The CDR3 nucleotides are TGTGCCAGCAGCCCCGAGGGCGGGCGCACAGATACGCAGTATTTT. Full variable domain (remainder filled in from reference TRBV7-9 and TRBJ2-3): DTGVSQNPRHKITKRGQNVTFRCDPISEHNRLYWYRQTLGQGPEFLTYFQNEAQLEKSRLLSDRFSAERPKGSFSTLEIQRTEQGDSAMYLCASSPEGGRTDTQYFGPGTRLTVL.

The V and J genes are TRBV29-1 and TRBJ2-7, with 11 nucleotides matching TRBD1. CDR1 and CDR2 (germline): SQVTM, ANQGSEA. V was clipped by 3 bases and J by 7 bases; unmatched bases: 8. This CDR3 is 14 amino acids long. The CDR3 DNA is TGCAGCGTTGATCCCGGACAGGGGGCGGCTGAGCAGTACTTC. Amino acid sequence: CSVDPGQGAAEQYF.

The table lists this clonotype with a count of one. The chain joins TRBV20-1 to TRBJ2-3; unclear D gene. Deletions cut 3 bases from V and 2 bases from J, with 9 bases between. This CDR3 has 13 residues. CDR1 is DFQATT, CDR2 SNEGSKA, per germline (reference sequence). The CDR3 sequence: CSARVPNTDTQYF. The CDR3 coding sequence is TGCAGTGCTAGGGTACCCAACACAGATACGCAGTATTTT.

V is TRBV29-1 and J is TRBJ2-3; 9 bases line up with TRBD2. CDR3 length equals 15 residues. Germline CDR1 reads SQVTM; CDR2 reads ANQGSEA. V shed 6 bases, J shed 2 bases, and the junction held 9 bases outside the gene matches. The CDR3 reads CSVPRGGRDTDTQYF. The CDR3 DNA follows: TGCAGCGTCCCCAGGGGCGGGAGGGACACAGATACGCAGTATTTT.

This chain links TRBV11-2 with TRBJ2-7; D remains unclear. Trimming shortened V by 2 bases and J by 0 bases, and 8 bases separated the two germline ends. The length of the CDR3 is 14 residues. Germline V lookup: CDR1 SGHAT, CDR2 FQNNGV. This CDR3 is CASSLSTLSYEQYF. DNA for the CDR3: TGTGCCAGCAGCTTATCTACTCTCTCCTACGAGCAGTACTTC.

This chain links TRBV29-1 with TRBJ2-1; D might be TRBD1 or TRBD2, each matching 5 bases. Germline values: CDR1 SQVTM, CDR2 ANQGSEA. Trimming shortened V by 6 bases and J by 5 bases, and 8 bases separated the two germline ends. There are 11 residues in the CDR3. The CDR3 here is CSVGPDNEQFF. The CDR3 DNA reads as TGCAGCGTGGGACCTGACAATGAGCAGTTCTTC.

The chain combines TRBV29-1 with TRBJ2-2; D possibly corresponds to TRBD1 (6 bases). CDR1 and CDR2 from the germline V gene are SQVTM and ANQGSEA. Trimming left V 6 bases short and J 5 bases short, with 16 bases between. This CDR3 has 14 residues. The CDR3 sequence: CSVGWGPSTGELFF. CDR3 nucleotides: TGCAGCGTCGGATGGGGGCCTTCTACCGGGGAGCTGTTTTTT.

The CDR3 region is CASRLPGTSGYEQYF. The CDR3 region has the DNA TGTGCCAGCAGACTCCCCGGGACTAGCGGCTACGAGCAGTACTTC. V and J are TRBV27 and TRBJ2-7; TRBD2 aligns across 11 bases. The CDR3 runs 15 residues. V lost 6 bases, J lost 3 bases, and 7 bases stayed unmatched. Germline V gene data show CDR1 as MNHEY and CDR2 as SMNVEV (reference sequence).

The chain combines TRBV30 with TRBJ2-3, with 9 bases that match TRBD2. The CDR3 extends over 14 amino acids. Germline V gene sequence: CDR1 GTSNPN, CDR2 SVGIG (reference sequence). V shed 3 bases, J shed 4 bases, and the junction held 5 bases outside the gene matches. The CDR3 loop reads CAWRKAGGSDTQYF. The CDR3 DNA reads as TGTGCCTGGAGAAAAGCGGGAGGTTCAGATACGCAGTATTTT.

DNA for the CDR3: TGTGCCAGCAGCCAAGATGGCCCGGGACTAGCGGTCCGGGATACGCAGTATTTT. Translation gives CASSQDGPGLAVRDTQYF. The rearrangement links TRBV3-1 to TRBJ2-3; TRBD2 matches at 11 bases. Trimming took 0 bases from V and 6 from J; bases not matched to a gene: 11. The CDR3 loop spans 18 amino acids. From germline, CDR1 is LGHDT and CDR2 YNNKEL (reference sequence).

This clonotype has only one observation. The J gene is TRBJ2-7, the V gene TRBV4-1; 7 bases fit TRBD2. The CDR3 spans 15 residues. The germline gives CDR1 MGHRA, CDR2 YSYEKL. Trimming at V came to 4 bases and at J to 0 bases, leaving 6 bases not matched to a gene. DNA for the CDR3: TGCGCCAGCAGCCCCAGGGAGGGAATCTCCTACGAGCAGTACTTC. Protein sequence: CASSPREGISYEQYF.

The J gene is TRBJ2-1, the V gene TRBV11-2; 8 bases fit TRBD2. Germline assignment: CDR1 SGHAT and CDR2 FQNNGV. The CDR3 extends over 17 amino acids. The V and J ends lost 3 bases and 5 bases, in that order; junction bases with no gene match: 12. CDR3 DNA sequence: TGTGCCAGCAGCTTTCCCCGGGAGGGTAGCGAGAACAATGAGCAGTTCTTC. This codes for CASSFPREGSENNEQFF.

The V and J genes are TRBV2 and TRBJ2-5; D possibly uses TRBD1 or TRBD2 (6 bases each). Trimming removed 8 bases at V and 5 bases at J, with 12 bases between. Germline V lookup: CDR1 SNHLY, CDR2 FYNNEI. The CDR3 has 12 amino acids. CDR3 residues: CASRGRLETQYF. The CDR3 region has the DNA TGTGCCAGCCGGGGGCGTCTGGAGACCCAGTACTTC.

This chain uses TRBV7-8 with TRBJ1-6; D not certain. Trimming stripped 10 bases from V and 6 bases from J, with 10 bases between. CDR1 SGHVS and CDR2 FQNEAQ come from the germline V gene. The CDR3 spans 12 residues. CDR3 loop: CATRKGNSPLHF. The CDR3 DNA is TGTGCCACCCGGAAGGGTAATTCACCCCTCCACTTT.

This chain joins TRBV4-1 and TRBJ2-1; 7 nucleotides match TRBD2. The CDR3 contains 14 residues. Trimming cost V 3 bases and J 3 bases; bases outside gene matches: 2. CDR1 MGHRA and CDR2 YSYEKL come from the germline V gene. CDR3 sequence: CASSQGDYYNEQFF. In nucleotides, the CDR3 is TGCGCCAGCAGCCAGGGGGACTACTACAATGAGCAGTTCTTC.

CDR3 nucleotide sequence: TGTGCCAGCAGAAGACAGCCCAATCAGCCCCAGCATTTT. This codes for CASRRQPNQPQHF. The rearrangement joins TRBV6-1 to TRBJ1-5; tentatively, D is TRBD1 (5 bases). Per the germline V gene, CDR1 is MNHNS and CDR2 is SASEGT. The CDR3 extends over 13 amino acids. Trimming removed 6 bases at V and 3 bases at J, with 9 bases between.

The chain joins TRBV29-1 to TRBJ2-1; D tentatively reads TRBD1 or TRBD2 (5 bases each). The CDR3 is made up of 12 amino acids. V was cut by 6 bases and J by 7 bases, with 13 bases left in between. Germline CDR1 SQVTM, CDR2 ANQGSEA. Here the CDR3 reads CSVVRGLNEQFF. CDR3 in DNA: TGCAGCGTAGTCCGGGGCCTAAATGAGCAGTTCTTC.